A single sample gave rise to the 27 T cell receptor beta chains below, sequenced in a study of blood T cell repertoires in COVID-19. Here immunoSEQ multiplex PCR was the method, and the copy in TCRdb shows in-frame clones only, minus some. The table has approximately 19,000 clones, 86% seen once. Material for sequencing was peripheral blood. All receptors derive from a human donor with active COVID-19. The donor label of this sample is uncertain.

Written as DNA, the CDR3 is TGTGCCAGCAGTGAATTCAAGGAGGATGGCTACACCTTC. This sequence encodes CASSEFKEDGYTF. The chain uses TRBV2 and TRBJ1-2; no clear D. The CDR3 length is 13 residues. Trimming took off 2 bases at V and 6 bases at J, with 10 bases between the two ends. From germline, CDR1 is SNHLY and CDR2 FYNNEI.

V usage is TRBV5-6 and J usage is TRBJ1-2; 7 nucleotides line up with TRBD1. This CDR3 region has 14 residues. Trimming removed 4 bases from V and 7 bases from J; junction bases left unmatched: 10. Looked up from germline, CDR1 is SGHDT and CDR2 is YYEEEE. CDR3: CASSLGGGAVGYTF. CDR3 coding DNA: TGTGCCAGCAGCCTAGGAGGGGGCGCGGTTGGCTACACCTTC.

This chain connects TRBV5-1 to TRBJ1-1; D might be TRBD1 (5 bases). In germline, CDR1 is SGHRS, CDR2 YFSETQ. The CDR3 consists of 16 residues. V lost 2 bases and J 4 bases, leaving 18 bases between the germline ends. The CDR3 coding sequence is TGCGCCAGCAGCTTAGATCTAATAAGTCAGGGCACTGAAGCTTTCTTT. Amino acid sequence: CASSLDLISQGTEAFF. The complete variable domain, with remaining parts taken from reference TRBV5-1 and TRBJ1-1, reads KAGVTQTPRYLIKTRGQQVTLSCSPISGHRSVSWYQQTPGQGLQFLFEYFSETQRNKGNFPGRFSGRQFSNSRSEMNVSTLELGDSALYLCASSLDLISQGTEAFFGQGTRLTVV.

CDR3 DNA: TGCGCCAGCCGGATTTCGGGAGACTATGGCTACACCTTC. Amino acid sequence: CASRISGDYGYTF. The chain joins TRBV5-1 to TRBJ1-2; D gene uncertain. The germline gives CDR1 SGHRS, CDR2 YFSETQ. V was pared by 7 bases and J by 3 bases, with 13 bases between. This CDR3 is 13 amino acids long.

The J gene is TRBJ2-5, the V gene TRBV7-3, with TRBD2 identical over 9 bases. Germline V gene lookup returns CDR1 SGHTA and CDR2 FQGTGA. J gave up 4 bases and V 2 bases, and 5 bases lay outside the gene matches. This CDR3 has 15 residues. CDR3 sequence: CASSLGGGATETQYF. CDR3 in DNA: TGTGCCAGCAGCTTAGGCGGGGGGGCCACAGAGACCCAGTACTTC. The full variable domain, its missing parts supplied by reference TRBV7-3 and TRBJ2-5, is GAGVSQTPSNKVTEKGKYVELRCDPISGHTALYWYRQSLGQGPEFLIYFQGTGAADDSGLPNDRFFAVRPEGSVSTLKIQRTERGDSAVYLCASSLGGGATETQYFGPGTRLLVL.

The rearrangement links TRBV6-5 to TRBJ1-2, with 10 nucleotides matching TRBD1. With V trimmed by 0 bases and J by 3 bases, 1 base remained unmatched. The CDR3 has 15 amino acids. Germline V CDR1 and CDR2: MNHEY, SVGAGI. The CDR3 coding sequence is TGTGCCAGCAGTTACTCGACAGGGGGCGACTATGGCTACACCTTC. Residues: CASSYSTGGDYGYTF.

The chain employs TRBV18 and TRBJ2-1; TRBD1 aligns across 7 bases. V lost 4 bases, J lost 0 bases, and 9 bases stayed unmatched. The CDR3 extends over 17 amino acids. Germline lookup yields CDR1 KGHSH and CDR2 LQKENI. The CDR3 nucleotides are TGTGCCAGCTCACGTCTTAGGGCAGGGGGCTCCTACAATGAGCAGTTCTTC. Protein product: CASSRLRAGGSYNEQFF.

This rearrangement joins TRBV7-3 to TRBJ1-1; maybe TRBD1 (5 bases). Germline V lookup: CDR1 SGHTA, CDR2 FQGTGA. This CDR3 is 15 amino acids long. V lost 1 base and J 1 base, leaving 10 bases between the germline ends. The CDR3 DNA follows: TGTGCCAGCAGCTTAAGTGGGGGAGGGAACACTGAAGCTTTCTTT. This translates into CASSLSGGGNTEAFF.

The V gene is TRBV5-4, the J gene TRBJ2-2; the D gene is possibly TRBD2 (7 bases). The V end was cut by 0 bases, the J end by 7 bases, with 16 bases between. The CDR3 has 16 residues. Germline CDR1 and CDR2: SGHNT and YYREEE (reference sequence). CDR3 sequence (DNA): TGTGCCAGCAGCTTGGCTGGGGGGGCGCCGAACGGGGAGCTGTTTTTT. Protein: CASSLAGGAPNGELFF. The complete variable domain, with remaining parts taken from reference TRBV5-4 and TRBJ2-2, reads ETGVTQSPTHLIKTRGQQVTLRCSSQSGHNTVSWYQQALGQGPQFIFQYYREEENGRGNFPPRFSGLQFPNYSSELNVNALELDDSALYLCASSLAGGAPNGELFFGEGSRLTVL.

The V gene is TRBV4-1, the J gene TRBJ1-1; D may be TRBD1 (5 bases). The CDR3 consists of 14 residues. Trimming cost V 4 bases and J 5 bases, with 14 bases left between them. The V gene's germline CDR1 is MGHRA and CDR2 YSYEKL. This CDR3 is CASSRPGGGTEAFF. CDR3 DNA: TGCGCCAGCAGCCGCCCCGGTGGGGGGACTGAAGCTTTCTTT.

In its sample, this clone was seen a few times. CDR3 in amino acids: CASSATGSSNQPQHF. The CDR3 DNA reads TGTGCCAGCAGCGCGACAGGGTCGAGCAATCAGCCCCAGCATTTT. This chain joins TRBV9 and TRBJ1-5; the match to TRBD1 covers 7 bases. Germline CDR1 is SGDLS and CDR2 is YYNGEE. Trimming took 3 bases from V and 1 from J; bases not matched to a gene: 4. The CDR3 consists of 15 residues.

The J gene is TRBJ2-7, the V gene TRBV5-1, with TRBD1 identical over 8 bases. The germline CDR1 and CDR2 sequences are SGHRS and YFSETQ. V lost 2 bases and J lost 5; bases outside the gene matches: 6. The CDR3 contains 14 residues. The CDR3, as DNA: TGCGCCAGCAGCTTAAGAAGGACAGGGAACGAGCAGTACTTC. It translates to CASSLRRTGNEQYF.

This clone was counted a single time. The V gene is TRBV20-1, the J gene TRBJ1-1, with D perhaps TRBD1 (5 bases). The V gene lost 3 bases and the J gene lost 1 base, with 12 bases spanning the gap. Germline V lookup: CDR1 DFQATT, CDR2 SNEGSKA (reference sequence). This CDR3 is 14 amino acids long. CDR3 nucleotide sequence: TGCAGTGCTAGTAGCAGACAGTCGAACACTGAAGCTTTCTTT. The encoded protein is CSASSRQSNTEAFF.

The genes are TRBV6-2 or TRBV6-3 and TRBJ2-3, with TRBD2 identical over 12 bases. Germline lookup yields CDR1 MNHEY and CDR2 SVGEGT. After removal of 5 bases from V and 6 bases from J, the junction contained 3 bases not matched to a gene. The CDR3 runs to 14 residues. This CDR3 is CASSLAGGIDTQYF. Here the CDR3 DNA reads TGTGCCAGCAGTCTAGCGGGGGGGATCGATACGCAGTATTTT.

The rearrangement joins TRBV6-2 or TRBV6-3 to TRBJ1-2, with TRBD1 matching over 8 bases. Per germline, CDR1 MNHEY and CDR2 SVGEGT. Unmatched junction bases numbered 10, after V lost 5 bases and J lost 8 bases. The CDR3 is 14 amino acids. CDR3 DNA: TGTGCCAGCAGTCCAGGGAACAGGGGGGACGGCTACACCTTC. The encoded protein is CASSPGNRGDGYTF.

The V and J genes are TRBV6-5 and TRBJ1-4; D might be TRBD1 (6 bases). The CDR3 spans 13 residues. The germline gives CDR1 MNHEY, CDR2 SVGAGI. V shed 6 bases and J shed 8 bases, with 13 bases lying between them. This chain's CDR3 is CASRPNRAEKLFF. The CDR3 region has the DNA TGTGCCAGCAGGCCTAACAGGGCGGAAAAACTGTTTTTT.

The J gene is TRBJ2-5, the V gene TRBV6-2 or TRBV6-3, with D tentatively TRBD2 (6 bases). Germline CDR1 is MNHEY and CDR2 is SVGEGT. The V end lost 5 bases, the J end lost 1 base, and 14 bases lay between the germline ends. The CDR3 contains 15 residues. CDR3 region: CASSPRGTPQETQYF. The CDR3 DNA reads as TGTGCCAGCAGTCCCCGCGGGACCCCCCAAGAGACCCAGTACTTC.

V gene TRBV6-1 combines with J gene TRBJ2-7; 11 bases fit TRBD1. Germline V CDR1 and CDR2: MNHNS, SASEGT. J was trimmed by 3 bases and V by 3 bases; bases with no gene match: 7. This CDR3 region has 16 residues. The CDR3 bases are TGTGCCAGCAGTGACTTCCGGGACAGGGGGTTCTACGAGCAGTACTTC. This translates into CASSDFRDRGFYEQYF.

This clone was recorded once. DNA for the CDR3: TGTGCCAGCAGCTTAGGCGCGGGGGGGAGCTACGAGCAGTACTTC. Its protein product is CASSLGAGGSYEQYF. The gene calls are TRBV13 and TRBJ2-7, with 9 positions matching TRBD2. There are 15 residues in the CDR3. V dropped 0 bases and J dropped 3; count of bases not matched to a gene: 3. Germline CDR1 PRHDT, CDR2 FYEKMQ (reference sequence).

With regard to this clone: One end of the junction varies from germline; a read error may be responsible. The sample holds other DNA sequences that translate to the same CDR3. The J gene is TRBJ2-2, the V gene TRBV4-2; 10 nucleotides agree with TRBD2. The CDR3 has 15 residues. Germline V lookup: CDR1 LGHNA, CDR2 YNFKEQ. The CDR3 DNA reads as TGTGCCAGCAGCCAATCAGCGGGGGGGACCGGAGAGCTGTTTTTT. Translation gives CASSQSAGGTGELFF.

This sequence joins TRBV11-2 and TRBJ2-1; 12 nucleotides line up with TRBD2. The germline V gene encodes CDR1 SGHAT and CDR2 FQNNGV. J was trimmed by 4 bases and V by 1 base; bases with no gene match: 11. This CDR3 has 19 amino acids. The chain's CDR3 is CASSLVSLAGGIIYNEQFF. The CDR3 DNA reads as TGTGCCAGCAGCTTAGTATCGCTAGCGGGGGGGATAATTTACAATGAGCAGTTCTTC.

The chain uses TRBV29-1 and TRBJ1-5, with a possible D match to TRBD1 (5 bases). This CDR3 is 13 amino acids long. In germline, CDR1 is SQVTM, CDR2 ANQGSEA. V lost 4 bases and J 3 bases, leaving 10 bases between the germline ends. CDR3 sequence reads: CSVVLGVNQPQHF. DNA of the CDR3: TGCAGCGTTGTATTAGGGGTCAATCAGCCCCAGCATTTT.

The chain is built from TRBV27 and TRBJ2-5; 7 bases fit TRBD1. Germline CDR1 and CDR2: MNHEY and SMNVEV (reference sequence). The CDR3 totals 13 residues. V dropped 8 bases and J dropped 5; count of bases not matched to a gene: 8. The DNA for the CDR3 is TGTGCCAGCCAGTCTACAGGGGTGGAGACCCAGTACTTC. It codes for CASQSTGVETQYF.

The chain combines TRBV10-3 with TRBJ2-7; 11 bases align to TRBD1. CDR3 length: 12 amino acids. With 5 bases clipped from V and 9 bases from J, the junction kept 3 bases outside the gene matches. The germline CDR1 and CDR2 sequences are ENHRY and SYGVKD. This CDR3 is CAISNGTGGQYF. CDR3 in DNA: TGTGCCATCAGTAACGGGACAGGGGGGCAGTACTTC.

This clone was picked up a small number of times. The CDR3 reads CASRPTGGWGYTF. The CDR3 nucleotides are TGTGCCAGCAGACCGACAGGGGGATGGGGCTACACCTTC. The chain uses TRBV12-3 or TRBV12-4 and TRBJ1-2; 9 bases fit TRBD1. The CDR3 totals 13 residues. Unmatched junction bases numbered 7, after V lost 6 bases and J lost 8 bases.

V and J are TRBV18 and TRBJ1-1, with D possibly matching TRBD1 (5 bases). The germline V gene encodes CDR1 KGHSH and CDR2 LQKENI. Trimming left V 6 bases short and J 1 base short, with 9 bases between. The CDR3 is 13 amino acids. DNA for the CDR3: TGTGCCAGCTCCACGACAGAGAACACTGAAGCTTTCTTT. This encodes CASSTTENTEAFF.

V usage is TRBV5-1 and J usage is TRBJ1-1; 7 bases are a match to TRBD1. This CDR3 has 14 amino acids. CDR1 is SGHRS, CDR2 YFSETQ, per germline. Losses at the gene ends were 2 bases for V and 5 bases for J; bases not matched to a gene: 6. The DNA for the CDR3 is TGCGCCAGCAGCTTCTCAGGGGGAGGAACTGAAGCTTTCTTT. Its protein product is CASSFSGGGTEAFF. The full variable domain, its missing parts supplied by reference TRBV5-1 and TRBJ1-1, is KAGVTQTPRYLIKTRGQQVTLSCSPISGHRSVSWYQQTPGQGLQFLFEYFSETQRNKGNFPGRFSGRQFSNSRSEMNVSTLELGDSALYLCASSFSGGGTEAFFGQGTRLTVV.